A single sample gave rise to the 26 T cell receptor beta chains below, sequenced in a study of PD-1 blockade in classical Hodgkin lymphoma. There was relapse after autologous stem cell transplantation in every patient, and there was variation in brentuximab vedotin exposure. Magnetic negative selection served to purify CD4+ T cells out of PBMCs that had been thawed. Here immunoSEQ multiplex PCR was the method, and the copy in TCRdb shows in-frame clones only, minus some. The sample records around 31,000 clones, about 85% being singletons. The sample was CD4+ T cells from blood, taken at baseline. The receptors come from a human donor with classical Hodgkin lymphoma.

This sequence joins TRBV27 and TRBJ2-3; 9 nucleotides agree with TRBD2. The CDR3 consists of 13 residues. V lost 7 bases, J lost 4 bases, and 3 bases stayed unmatched. Germline V gene data show CDR1 as MNHEY and CDR2 as SMNVEV (reference sequence). Here the CDR3 DNA reads TGTGCCAGCAAGCGGGAGGTCCCAGATACGCAGTATTTT. Its translation: CASKREVPDTQYF.

The gene calls are TRBV7-8 and TRBJ2-2, with a weak D call TRBD1 (6 bases). Germline CDR1 SGHVS, CDR2 FQNEAQ. The CDR3 loop spans 17 amino acids. V lost 5 bases to trimming and J lost 0 bases, with 16 bases between them. In DNA, the CDR3 is TGTGCCAGCAGCCGAAGGACAGACCCCTCGAACACCGGGGAGCTGTTTTTT. This codes for CASSRRTDPSNTGELFF.

The rearrangement joins TRBV7-6 to TRBJ2-1; 10 bases fit TRBD2. Trimming took 1 base from V and 8 from J; bases not matched to a gene: 5. The CDR3 has 15 amino acids. CDR1 and CDR2 (germline): SGHVS, FNYEAQ. The CDR3 here is CASSLESGRAHEQFF. The DNA for the CDR3 is TGTGCCAGCAGCTTAGAAAGCGGGAGGGCCCATGAGCAGTTCTTC.

V and J are TRBV5-8 and TRBJ1-5, with D unclear. This CDR3 has 16 amino acids. Germline CDR1 is SGHTS and CDR2 is YDEGEE. Trimming cost V 0 bases and J 0 bases, with 10 bases left between them. The chain's CDR3 is CASSLEPGVSNQPQHF. Here the CDR3 DNA reads TGTGCCAGCAGCTTGGAGCCAGGAGTTAGCAATCAGCCCCAGCATTTT.

J is TRBJ2-1 and V is TRBV9; no clear D. Germline assignment: CDR1 SGDLS and CDR2 YYNGEE. The CDR3 has 14 amino acids. Trimming cost V 0 bases and J 0 bases, with 4 bases left between them. The CDR3 nucleotides are TGTGCCAGCAGCGTAGGAGGCTCCTACAATGAGCAGTTCTTC. This encodes CASSVGGSYNEQFF.

This rearrangement joins TRBV27 to TRBJ1-6; 7 bases agree with TRBD1. CDR3 length: 15 amino acids. The germline V gene encodes CDR1 MNHEY and CDR2 SMNVEV (reference sequence). J gave up 6 bases and V 3 bases, and 5 bases lay outside the gene matches. As DNA, the CDR3 is TGTGCCAGCAGTTTGGAGGGGGCCCGTAATTCACCCCTCCACTTT. It specifies CASSLEGARNSPLHF.

This chain connects TRBV11-2 to TRBJ1-4; D call uncertain. This CDR3 is built from 15 residues. Trimming took 0 bases from V and 8 from J, leaving 13 bases between them. Looked up from germline, CDR1 is SGHAT and CDR2 is FQNNGV. In nucleotides, the CDR3 is TGTGCCAGCAGCTTAGAATCTTCAAGGGTCGAAAAACTGTTTTTT. It codes for CASSLESSRVEKLFF.

This clone was counted a single time. The CDR3 reads CASSLVFGDEQYF. As DNA, the CDR3 is TGTGCCAGCAGCTTAGTTTTCGGGGACGAGCAGTACTTC. This chain connects TRBV7-2 to TRBJ2-7; perhaps TRBD2 as D (5 bases). Germline V gives CDR1 SGHTA, CDR2 FQGNSA. The CDR3 runs to 13 residues. The ends were cut back, 1 base at V and 5 bases at J, with 9 bases in the middle.

V usage is TRBV5-1 and J usage is TRBJ2-6; a weak D match, TRBD1 (5 bases). The germline V gene encodes CDR1 SGHRS and CDR2 YFSETQ. Trimming removed 1 base at V and 0 bases at J, with 11 bases between. There are 17 residues in the CDR3. CDR3 in amino acids: CASSLRGSPSGANVLTF. The CDR3 region has the DNA TGCGCCAGCAGCTTGAGGGGATCTCCCTCTGGGGCCAACGTCCTGACTTTC.

The CDR3 nucleotides are TGTGCCAGCAGACCCGGGACAGCCAAAAACATTCAGTACTTC. Translating gives CASRPGTAKNIQYF. The rearrangement links TRBV28 to TRBJ2-4; D is tentatively TRBD1 or TRBD2 (5 bases each). Trimming stripped 6 bases from V and 0 bases from J, with 9 bases between. This CDR3 has 14 residues. Germline values: CDR1 MDHEN, CDR2 SYDVKM.

This chain links TRBV5-1 with TRBJ2-1; 7 bases map to TRBD1. The CDR3 runs to 15 residues. CDR1 and CDR2 (germline): SGHRS, YFSETQ. After removal of 3 bases from V and 4 bases from J, the junction contained 7 bases not matched to a gene. Here the CDR3 reads CASSSRQGVYNEQFF. DNA of the CDR3: TGCGCCAGCAGCTCGCGACAGGGTGTTTACAATGAGCAGTTCTTC.

The chain employs TRBV29-1 and TRBJ2-7; weak D call: TRBD2 (5 bases). CDR3 size: 12 residues. Trimming cost V 5 bases and J 7 bases, with 15 bases left between them. CDR1 is SQVTM and CDR2 is ANQGSEA in the germline V gene. CDR3 residues: CSVPLPRGEQYF. The DNA of the CDR3 is TGCAGCGTTCCCCTCCCGAGAGGGGAGCAGTACTTC.

This chain links TRBV28 with TRBJ1-2, with D possibly TRBD1 on 6 matching bases. Germline values: CDR1 MDHEN, CDR2 SYDVKM. Between the trimmed V and J ends, which lost 6 bases and 0 bases, there was a span of 11 bases. This CDR3 is built from 14 residues. CDR3 in DNA: TGTGCCAGCAGACCCAGGGGAGCTAACTATGGCTACACCTTC. The encoded protein is CASRPRGANYGYTF.

The J gene is TRBJ2-1, the V gene TRBV5-4; 12 bases map to TRBD2. This CDR3 is 16 amino acids long. Losses at the gene ends were 4 bases for V and 3 bases for J; bases not matched to a gene: 5. CDR1 and CDR2 from the germline V gene are SGHNT and YYREEE (reference sequence). The CDR3 DNA is TGTGCCAGCAGCCTTTGGACTAGCGGGGACTACAATGAGCAGTTCTTC. Its protein is CASSLWTSGDYNEQFF.

The genes are TRBV28 and TRBJ2-3, with TRBD2 matching 8 bases. The J segment lost 4 bases and the V segment lost 3 bases, leaving 6 bases of the junction unmatched. The germline CDR1 and CDR2 sequences are MDHEN and SYDVKM. This CDR3 comprises 15 residues. The CDR3 bases are TGTGCCAGCAGTTTGGTCTGGCGGGAGGCAGATACGCAGTATTTT. Translated: CASSLVWREADTQYF.

The chain employs TRBV6-1 and TRBJ2-2, with 9 positions matching TRBD1. V trimming: 9 bases; J trimming: 1 base; junction bases outside the gene matches: 6. CDR1 and CDR2 from the germline V gene are MNHNS and SASEGT. The CDR3 sequence is 15 residues long. The CDR3 bases are TGTGCCAGTCGATCGGACAGGGGGAACACCGGGGAGCTGTTTTTT. It specifies CASRSDRGNTGELFF.

CDR3 sequence reads: CASTEGGREYGYTF. CDR3 DNA sequence: TGTGCCAGCACCGAAGGCGGCAGAGAATATGGCTACACCTTC. The chain couples TRBV28 to TRBJ1-2; D gene uncertain. Trimming removed 7 bases from V and 5 bases from J, with 17 bases in between. The CDR3 has 14 amino acids. The germline CDR1 and CDR2 sequences are MDHEN and SYDVKM.

The chain carries TRBV28 and TRBJ1-5, with a possible D match to TRBD1 (5 bases). Germline V gives CDR1 MDHEN, CDR2 SYDVKM. The CDR3 consists of 18 residues. V was shortened by 3 bases and J by 3 bases, with 21 bases between the two germline ends. The CDR3 protein is CASSLRGSSFVDNQPQHF. DNA for the CDR3: TGTGCCAGCAGTTTGAGGGGCTCGTCATTTGTGGACAATCAGCCCCAGCATTTT.

The chain joins TRBV30 to TRBJ2-1; D is perhaps TRBD2 (5 bases). Germline lookup yields CDR1 GTSNPN and CDR2 SVGIG (reference sequence). This CDR3 has 17 residues. Trimming shortened V by 2 bases and J by 8 bases, and 25 bases separated the two germline ends. CDR3 DNA sequence: TGTGCCTGGAGTCCTCAACGTGTAGGACTGTTCGGACATGAGCAGTTCTTC. It translates to CAWSPQRVGLFGHEQFF.

This chain uses TRBV7-8 with TRBJ2-5; TRBD2 matches 8 bases. The CDR3 spans 14 residues. CDR1 SGHVS and CDR2 FQNEAQ come from the germline V gene. Trimming at V came to 2 bases and at J to 4 bases, leaving 3 bases not matched to a gene. Here the CDR3 DNA reads TGTGCCAGCAGCTTATTCGGGAGGGGAGAGACCCAGTACTTC. Translation: CASSLFGRGETQYF.

V and J are TRBV12-5 and TRBJ2-3; TRBD1 aligns across 11 bases. Germline V gene sequence: CDR1 LGHNT, CDR2 FRNRAP. Trimming removed 7 bases from V and 3 bases from J; junction bases left unmatched: 3. The CDR3 loop spans 14 amino acids. CDR3 sequence reads: CASARDRGTDTQYF. As DNA, the CDR3 is TGTGCTAGTGCCCGGGACAGGGGGACAGATACGCAGTATTTT.

This clone was seen more than once but under ten times. The rearrangement uses TRBV19 and TRBJ2-7; D uncertain. Germline V gene sequence: CDR1 LNHDA, CDR2 SQIVND (reference sequence). With 3 bases removed from V and 0 bases from J, the gap between germline ends came to 12 bases. The CDR3 length is 15 residues. CDR3 loop: CASSIGGKSSYEQYF. As DNA, the CDR3 is TGTGCCAGTAGTATCGGTGGAAAGAGCTCCTACGAGCAGTACTTC.

V usage is TRBV7-2 and J usage is TRBJ2-7; 9 nucleotides align to TRBD2. The length of the CDR3 is 14 residues. The J segment lost 0 bases and the V segment lost 5 bases, leaving 2 bases of the junction unmatched. Germline values: CDR1 SGHTA, CDR2 FQGNSA. In nucleotides, the CDR3 is TGTGCCAGCAGCCGTAGCGGGAGCTCCTACGAGCAGTACTTC. Translating it yields CASSRSGSSYEQYF.

This clone has a handful of counts. The rearrangement links TRBV4-2 to TRBJ1-2; D call uncertain. V gave up 6 bases and J gave up 4 bases, with 15 bases separating them. The CDR3 consists of 14 residues. The germline V gene encodes CDR1 LGHNA and CDR2 YNFKEQ. The DNA for the CDR3 is TGTGCCAGCAGATCGAGCGGGGAGATCTATGGCTACACCTTC. Translation: CASRSSGEIYGYTF.

The V call is TRBV4-2, the J call TRBJ2-5; tentatively, D is TRBD1 or TRBD2 (5 bases each). The J call is doubtful: the DNA matches TRBJ2-7 better. Looked up from germline, CDR1 is LGHNA and CDR2 is YNFKEQ. The CDR3 sequence is 15 residues long. CDR3 nucleotide sequence: TGTGCCAGCAGCCAAGTCGGGGCAGGCTCCTACGAGCAGTACTTC. Amino acid sequence: CASSQVGAGSYEQYF.

The chain recombines TRBV27 with TRBJ1-3, with a tentative D call TRBD1 (6 bases). This CDR3 has 15 amino acids. Per the germline V gene, CDR1 is MNHEY and CDR2 is SMNVEV (reference sequence). V dropped 2 bases and J dropped 4 bases, with 12 bases sitting between them. The CDR3 sequence is CASSLGAGTGNTIYF. The CDR3 DNA sequence: TGTGCCAGCAGTTTAGGAGCCGGGACAGGAAACACCATATATTTT.